Given below is one T cell receptor (beta chain) in context. The method was immunoSEQ multiplex PCR; TCRdb's version includes in-frame clones alone and lacks a portion of them. The repertoire holds about 12,000 clones, with approximately 96% as singletons. With V trimmed by 5 bases and J by 2 bases, 8 bases remained unmatched. The CDR3 extends over 16 amino acids. CDR1 is SGHAT, CDR2 FQNNGV, per germline. This sample is part of a study of technical replicates of blood from several donors. The sequence was collected from a human donor in good health. V usage is TRBV11-2 and J usage is TRBJ2-1; 8 bases map to TRBD2. Sequenced material: PBMCs. The DNA for the CDR3 is TGTGCCAGCAGCCCGCTCCTCGGGAGGGCCTACAATGAGCAGTTCTTC. Encoded protein: CASSPLLGRAYNEQFF. Full variable domain (outside the CDR3, taken from reference TRBV11-2 and TRBJ2-1): EAGVAQSPRYKIIEKRQSVAFWCNPISGHATLYWYQQILGQGPKLLIQFQNNGVVDDSQLPKDRFSAERLKGVDSTLKIQPAKLEDSAVYLCASSPLLGRAYNEQFFGPGTRLTVL.